This T cell receptor beta chain appears in the sequencing data of a study of blood T cell repertoires in COVID-19. The CDR3 is 15 amino acids. The germline V gene has CDR1 MNHNY and CDR2 SVGAGI (reference sequence). Data came from immunoSEQ multiplex PCR; TCRdb stores just in-frame clones and leaves some out. The repertoire has about 300,000 clones, around 87% of them found once; the top ten carry roughly 2%. The V call is TRBV6-6, the J call TRBJ1-3; D not certain. The TCR sequence derives from a man younger than 35 with active or convalescent COVID-19. Sequencing was done on a sample of peripheral blood. The CDR3 DNA follows: TGTGCACTGAGGGCCGGGCTTAGTTCTGGAAACACCATATATTTT. It translates to CALRAGLSSGNTIYF.